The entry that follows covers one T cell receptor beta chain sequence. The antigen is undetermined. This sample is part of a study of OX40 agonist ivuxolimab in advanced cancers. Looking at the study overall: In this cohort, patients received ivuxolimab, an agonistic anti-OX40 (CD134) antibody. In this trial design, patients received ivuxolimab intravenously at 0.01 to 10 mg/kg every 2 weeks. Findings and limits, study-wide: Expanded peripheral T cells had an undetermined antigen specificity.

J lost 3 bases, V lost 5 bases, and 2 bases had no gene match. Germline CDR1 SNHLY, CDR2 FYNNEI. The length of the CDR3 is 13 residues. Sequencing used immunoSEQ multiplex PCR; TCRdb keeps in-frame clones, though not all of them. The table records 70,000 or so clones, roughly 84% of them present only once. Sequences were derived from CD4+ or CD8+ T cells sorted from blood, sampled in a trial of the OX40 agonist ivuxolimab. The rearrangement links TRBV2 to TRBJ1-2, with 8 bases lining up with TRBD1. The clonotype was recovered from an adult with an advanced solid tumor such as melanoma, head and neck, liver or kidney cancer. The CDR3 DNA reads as TGTGCCAGCAGTTTGGACAGGGACTATGGCTACACCTTC. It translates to CASSLDRDYGYTF.